Detailed here is one T cell receptor (beta chain). This specimen belongs to a study of shared clonotypes between healthy human individuals. The table came from immunoSEQ multiplex PCR; TCRdb's copy has only in-frame clones and leaves some out. The data hold about 2.3 million clones, with 85% to 95% observed a single time. Between the trimmed V and J ends, which lost 2 bases and 3 bases, there was a span of 16 bases. The length of the CDR3 is 16 residues. Per the germline V gene, CDR1 is MNHNY and CDR2 is SVGAGI (reference sequence). Sample: naive CD4+ T cells from PBMCs. Subset described: CD45RA+ positively selected. This TCR was sampled from a man younger than 35 in good health. Some clones in this sample may be carry-over from other donors' samples. The chain uses TRBV6-6 and TRBJ1-2; D is undetermined. CDR3 nucleotides: TGTGCCAGCAGTTACCCAACTATAAAACGGGACTATGGCTACACCTTC. Translating it yields CASSYPTIKRDYGYTF.